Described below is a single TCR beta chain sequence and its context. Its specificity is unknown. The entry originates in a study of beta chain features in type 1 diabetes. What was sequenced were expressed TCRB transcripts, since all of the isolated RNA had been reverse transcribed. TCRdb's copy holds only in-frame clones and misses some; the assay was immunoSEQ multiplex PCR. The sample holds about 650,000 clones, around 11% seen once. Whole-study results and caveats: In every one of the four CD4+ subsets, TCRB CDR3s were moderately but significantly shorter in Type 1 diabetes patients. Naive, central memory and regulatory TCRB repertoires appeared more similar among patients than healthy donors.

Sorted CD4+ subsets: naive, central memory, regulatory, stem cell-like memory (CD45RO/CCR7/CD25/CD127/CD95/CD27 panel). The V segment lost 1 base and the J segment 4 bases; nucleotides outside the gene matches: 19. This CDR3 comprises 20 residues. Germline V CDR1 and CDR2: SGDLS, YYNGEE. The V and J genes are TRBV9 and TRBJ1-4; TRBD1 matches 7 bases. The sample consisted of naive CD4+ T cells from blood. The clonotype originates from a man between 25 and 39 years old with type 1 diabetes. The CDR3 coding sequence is TGTGCCAGCAGCGTAAAGGCCCTTTATACCCTCGGGACAGTTAATGAAAAACTGTTTTTT. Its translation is CASSVKALYTLGTVNEKLFF.